This T cell receptor beta chain was retrieved from a study of long-term antiretroviral therapy in people with HIV. Overall study findings and caveats: Transplant-donor-level diversity was not reached after ART, though diversity increased.

Cryopreserved PBMC, at about 0.95-10 million per sample, were present before DNA extraction. There are 13 residues in the CDR3. Germline V gene data show CDR1 as SGHTA and CDR2 as FQGNSA. J lost 10 bases, V lost 3 bases, and 3 bases had no gene match. Points on this clone: What it binds is not known.

Researchers ran immunoSEQ v3.0 at survey level. TCRdb keeps only in-frame clones here, not all; method: immunoSEQ multiplex PCR. The sample yields approximately 21,000 clones, roughly 82% seen once. The TCR comes from a young man with HIV. The rearrangement links TRBV7-2 to TRBJ2-1, with TRBD2 matching 10 bases. Here the sequenced sample was unsorted PBMCs, taken less than 6 years after starting antiretroviral therapy. The CDR3 loop reads CASSFWTSGEQFF. CDR3 nucleotides: TGTGCCAGCAGCTTCTGGACTAGCGGCGAGCAGTTCTTC.